This TCR beta chain originates from a study of long-term antiretroviral therapy in people with HIV. Looked up from germline, CDR1 is GTSNPN and CDR2 is SVGIG (reference sequence). This CDR3 comprises 13 residues. Unmatched junction bases numbered 7, after V lost 5 bases and J lost 5 bases. Sequencing used immunoSEQ v3.0 at survey level. This table comes from immunoSEQ multiplex PCR, and its TCRdb copy is limited to in-frame clones, with some not included. The profile covers 25,000 to 30,000 clones, with over 70% appearing a single time and 8.5% to 14% taken by the ten largest. The chain recombines TRBV30 with TRBJ2-7; 9 positions match TRBD1. The sequencing here drew on unsorted PBMCs, taken 2.1 years after starting antiretroviral therapy. The TCR originated in a man aged 25 to 40 with HIV. CDR3 nucleotides: TGTGCCTGGGGGAAGGACAGGGGCCACGAGCAGTACTTC. It specifies CAWGKDRGHEQYF.